This T cell receptor (beta chain) was sequenced for a study of shared clonotypes between healthy human individuals (TCRdb year 2020). A note on the overall study: A couple of women and a few men aged 18 to 49 years were included in the cohort. Per donor, three plates each were used for CD4 naive and CD4 memory, two for CD8 naive, and one for CD8 memory. To increase sequencing depth and limit assay-specific biases, different laboratories used diverse techniques to prepare libraries and sequence TCR repertoires. Blood TCR repertoires of a handful of healthy adults were deeply sequenced to estimate repertoire size and the extent of clonotype sharing between individuals. Per donor, leukapheresis produced somewhere between about 0.9 and 10 billion PBMCs. Results and caveats for the whole study, not just this receptor: The small number of donors limited the genetic and exposure-history diversity represented. Based on pairwise subsampling, the degree of clonotype sharing among donors was expected to be affected by sequencing depth. Compared with non-shared clonotypes, the clonotypes found in all four sorted-subset donors had higher generation probabilities. Larger estimated clonotype richness was generally found for naive subsets than for memory subsets. Sampling was restricted to blood, and TCR repertoires in tissue are likely to differ from TCR repertoires in blood. Incomplete sequencing was indicated by rarefaction of sorted-subset datasets, despite the large sequencing depth. Sharing across a handful of donors was observed for approximately 5% of naive CD4, under 4% of naive CD8, 2% to 2.5% of memory CD4, and roughly 0.43% of memory CD8 clonotypes.

In regard to this clone: Its antigen remains unidentified. No base quality information exists; no much larger clone differs at one position.

Using the deep immunoSEQ assay, multiplex PCR amplified TCR CDR3 regions from genomic DNA. Genomic DNA extracted from each cell subset was distributed evenly over all wells of several immunoSEQ 96-well plates, and each plate served as one replicate. For sorted subsets, approximately 210 ng genomic DNA, equal to approximately 30,000 T cell genomes, was loaded into each replicate PCR. Purified libraries were quantified with a Qubit 3.0 fluorometer, sized on a Bioanalyzer 2100, and re-quantified with the KAPA Library Quantification kit. Every immunoSEQ 96-well plate was sequenced on a separate single-read 150-cycle Illumina NextSeq 550 flow cell. In the source study's methods: Because the immunoSEQ output included only junctional sequences and no quality scores, the filtering could not be the same as the filtering used for full-length reads. To assign V/J genes and CDR3, sequences were annotated against IMGT germline references using PyIR, a Python wrapper for IgBLAST v1.9. Reads were filtered out if the reads had weak V/J assignments (E-value above 1e-6), no CDR3, stop codons, out-of-frame junctions, or ambiguous translated residues. V3J clonotypes were defined as sequences sharing the same inferred V gene, J gene, and CDR3 amino acid sequence. Percentage overlap between repertoires was computed as shared unique clonotypes divided by the size of the smaller repertoire. Repertoire richness was assessed with RTK rarefaction, the Chao1 estimator, and Recon v2.1 estimates of unobserved clonotypes. Generation probabilities for all TCRbeta clonotypes obtained by the gDNA method from several donors were computed using OLGA. The source is immuneACCESS, and TCRdb retained only in-frame sequences with V and J called. Part of the clones is not carried over; for the studies checked, unresolved V genes explain less than half of this, and the remainder is unexplained. That table supplies the V and J calls and clone size; D and trimming were determined from the DNA. The sample table shows some 580,000 clones, and less than 98% are seen once. The ten largest clones capture approximately 0.057% of the sample.

From cysteine to phenylalanine, the CDR3 is 13 amino acids long. Of all the DNA, just the CDR3 is kept, 39 bases in frame from base 1. Trimmed from V: 4 bases; trimmed from J: 10 bases; junction bases lacking a gene match: 11. CDR1 and CDR2, looked up from the germline V gene, are SQVTM and ANQGSEA. Donors were healthy HIV-negative adults with no recently reported acute infections or vaccinations. All donors were Caucasian adults living in Nashville, Tennessee, USA. CD4+ T cells were enriched by magnetic negative selection, after which naive cells were positively selected on CD45RA and the negative fraction was taken as the memory subset. Blood was obtained by leukapheresis, after which PBMCs were separated by Ficoll-Histopaque density gradient centrifugation and cryopreserved in liquid nitrogen vapor phase. Analytical flow cytometry was used to check the purity and quantity of each magnetically sorted T cell population. Genomic DNA was isolated from every sorted fraction and measured by UV absorbance on a Nanodrop 2000c.

Sequencing was performed on naive CD4+ T cells sorted from blood. The cell subset or site label, read with the paper, signifies: CD45RA+ positively selected. The source of this sequence is a woman aged 30 to 39 in good health. The rearranged segments are TRBV29-1 and TRBJ2-3, and 7 junction bases match TRBD2. The CDR3 protein: CSVASGVSTAQYF. In nucleotides, the sequence is TGCAGCGTTGCCAGCGGGGTTTCTACGGCGCAGTATTTT.